The clone carrying this TCR beta chain was seen only a few times. Trimming stripped 3 bases from V and 0 bases from J, with 8 bases between. Germline V lookup: CDR1 SGHDN, CDR2 FVKESK. This CDR3 spans 14 amino acids. This entry comes from a study of blood T cell repertoires in COVID-19. Profiling relied on immunoSEQ multiplex PCR, and the TCRdb table lists in-frame clones only, not all of them. The table includes hundreds of thousands of clones, about 93% detected once. The V gene is TRBV14, the J gene TRBJ1-1, with D uncertain. This receptor was taken from a man between 60 and 75 years old with COVID-19, enrolled during active disease. The specimen was peripheral blood. Written as DNA, the CDR3 is TGTGCCAGCAGCCAGGCAGGCATGAACACTGAAGCTTTCTTT. Amino acid sequence: CASSQAGMNTEAFF.